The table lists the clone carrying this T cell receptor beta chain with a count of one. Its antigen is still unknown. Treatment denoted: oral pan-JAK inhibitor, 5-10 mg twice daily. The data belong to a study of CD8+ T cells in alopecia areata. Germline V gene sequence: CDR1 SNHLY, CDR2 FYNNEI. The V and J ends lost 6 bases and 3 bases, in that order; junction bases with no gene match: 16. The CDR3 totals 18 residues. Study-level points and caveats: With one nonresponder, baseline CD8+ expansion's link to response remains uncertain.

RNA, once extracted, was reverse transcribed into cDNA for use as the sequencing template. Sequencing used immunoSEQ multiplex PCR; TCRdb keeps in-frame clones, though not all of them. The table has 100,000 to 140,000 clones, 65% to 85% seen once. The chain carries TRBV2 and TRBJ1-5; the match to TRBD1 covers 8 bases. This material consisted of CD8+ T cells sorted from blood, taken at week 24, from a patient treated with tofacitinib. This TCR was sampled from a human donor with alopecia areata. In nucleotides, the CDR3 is TGTGCCAGCAGCTTCGGACAGGGAATGAGTTTAGCCAATCAGCCCCAGCATTTT. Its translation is CASSFGQGMSLANQPQHF.